This TCR beta chain emerged from a study of blood T cells in healthy people across ages. Comment on this clonotype: Its target is unknown.

For the second PCR, which ran for 7 to 11 cycles, a sample-barcoded 5' primer and a J-beta primer mix were used. Samples each returned at least 2.5 million CDR3-containing paired-end reads. Each CDR3 protein gets one entry after TCRdb re-called the 5' RACE reads with MiXCR. The sample lists roughly 700,000 distinct CDR3 sequences; 20% to 25% were seen once. General study results and limits: The study could not conclusively compare naive and antigen-experienced cells, given its unsorted PBMCs.

They isolated at least 7 million PBMCs from each sample. Trimming removed 5 bases from V and 4 bases from J, with 12 bases in between. Germline V gives CDR1 SGHTA, CDR2 FQGNSA. The CDR3 runs 14 residues. These data were also filed under a second study, of T cells of mothers and their children. This second study notes: Every mother supplied over 10 million TCR beta CDR3 reads and every child around 3 million.

This sequence was found in a boy aged 5-17 years in good health. The rearrangement links TRBV7-2 to TRBJ2-1, with no clear D. Sequenced input: blood. The CDR3 nucleotides read TGTGCCAGCAGCCTTGACGGAGTTTACAATGAGCAGTTCTTC. Translation gives CASSLDGVYNEQFF.